What follows describes a single T cell receptor beta chain. The antigen is unknown. V dropped 6 bases and J dropped 4; count of bases not matched to a gene: 2. The CDR3 is made up of 12 amino acids. The germline gives CDR1 SQVTM, CDR2 ANQGSEA. No patient escaped relapse after autologous stem cell transplantation, and brentuximab vedotin exposure varied. This record comes from a study of PD-1 blockade in classical Hodgkin lymphoma. Some clones are missing from TCRdb's copy, which holds only in-frame ones; the method was immunoSEQ multiplex PCR. The sample records about 40,000 clones, around 86% being singletons. Study-wide results and limits: Similar baseline diversity was found in complete responders and newly diagnosed patients. Nivolumab initiated under 1 year post-ASCT led to patient exclusion.

V is TRBV29-1 and J is TRBJ1-5; the match to TRBD1 covers 8 bases. The source was peripheral blood mononuclear cells (PBMCs), collected at baseline. The clonotype originates from a human donor with classical Hodgkin lymphoma. CDR3 region: CSVGQGNQPQHF. DNA of the CDR3: TGCAGCGTCGGACAGGGTAATCAGCCCCAGCATTTT.